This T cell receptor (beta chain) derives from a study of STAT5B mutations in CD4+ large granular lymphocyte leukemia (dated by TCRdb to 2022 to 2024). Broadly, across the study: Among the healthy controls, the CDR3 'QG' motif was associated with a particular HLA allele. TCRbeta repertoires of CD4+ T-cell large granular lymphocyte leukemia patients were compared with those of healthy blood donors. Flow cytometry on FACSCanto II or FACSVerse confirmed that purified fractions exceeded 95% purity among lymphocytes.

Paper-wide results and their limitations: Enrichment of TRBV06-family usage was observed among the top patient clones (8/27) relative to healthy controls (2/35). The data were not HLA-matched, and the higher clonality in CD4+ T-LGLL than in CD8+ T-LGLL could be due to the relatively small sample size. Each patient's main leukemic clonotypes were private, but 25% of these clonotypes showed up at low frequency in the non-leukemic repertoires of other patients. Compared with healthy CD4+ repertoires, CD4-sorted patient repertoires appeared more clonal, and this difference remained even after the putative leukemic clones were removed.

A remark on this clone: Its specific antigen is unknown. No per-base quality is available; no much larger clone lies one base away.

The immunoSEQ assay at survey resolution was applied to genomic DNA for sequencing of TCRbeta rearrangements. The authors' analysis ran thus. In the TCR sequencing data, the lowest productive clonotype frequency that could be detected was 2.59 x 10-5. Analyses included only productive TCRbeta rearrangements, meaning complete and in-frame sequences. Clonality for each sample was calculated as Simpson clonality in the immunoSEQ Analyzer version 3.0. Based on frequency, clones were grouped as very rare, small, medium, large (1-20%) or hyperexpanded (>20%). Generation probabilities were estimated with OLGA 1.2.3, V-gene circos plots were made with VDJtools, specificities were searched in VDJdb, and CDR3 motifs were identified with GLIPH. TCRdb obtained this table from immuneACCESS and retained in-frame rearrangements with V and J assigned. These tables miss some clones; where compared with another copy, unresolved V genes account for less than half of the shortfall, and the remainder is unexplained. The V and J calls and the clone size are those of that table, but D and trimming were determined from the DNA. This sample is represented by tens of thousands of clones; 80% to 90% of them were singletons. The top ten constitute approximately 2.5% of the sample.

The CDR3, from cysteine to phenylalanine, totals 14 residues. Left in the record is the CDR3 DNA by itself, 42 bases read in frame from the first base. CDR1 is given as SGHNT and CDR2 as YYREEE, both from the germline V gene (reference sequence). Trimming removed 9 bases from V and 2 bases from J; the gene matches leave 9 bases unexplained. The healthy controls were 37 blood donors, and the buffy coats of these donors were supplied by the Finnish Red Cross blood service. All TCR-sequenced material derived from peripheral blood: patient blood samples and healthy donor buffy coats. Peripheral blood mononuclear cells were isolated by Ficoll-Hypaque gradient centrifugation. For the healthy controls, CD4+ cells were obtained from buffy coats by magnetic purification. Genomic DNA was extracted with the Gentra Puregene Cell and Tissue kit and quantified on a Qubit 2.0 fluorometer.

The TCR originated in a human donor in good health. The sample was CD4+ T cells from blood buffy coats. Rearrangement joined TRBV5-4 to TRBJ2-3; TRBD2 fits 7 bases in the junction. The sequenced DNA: TGTGCCACCGGGAGGCAGGACCACACAGATACGCAGTATTTT. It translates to CATGRQDHTDTQYF.